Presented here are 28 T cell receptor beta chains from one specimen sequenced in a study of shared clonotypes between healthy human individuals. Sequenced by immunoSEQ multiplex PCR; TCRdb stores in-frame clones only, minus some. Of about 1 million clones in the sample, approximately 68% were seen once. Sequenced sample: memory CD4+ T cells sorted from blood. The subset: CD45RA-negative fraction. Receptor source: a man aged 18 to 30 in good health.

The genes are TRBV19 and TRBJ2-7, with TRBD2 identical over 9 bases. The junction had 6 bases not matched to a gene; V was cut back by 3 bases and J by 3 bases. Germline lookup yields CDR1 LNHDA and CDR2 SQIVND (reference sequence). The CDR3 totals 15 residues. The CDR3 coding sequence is TGTGCCAGTAGTATGATAAGCGGGGGGCTCTACGAGCAGTACTTC. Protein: CASSMISGGLYEQYF.

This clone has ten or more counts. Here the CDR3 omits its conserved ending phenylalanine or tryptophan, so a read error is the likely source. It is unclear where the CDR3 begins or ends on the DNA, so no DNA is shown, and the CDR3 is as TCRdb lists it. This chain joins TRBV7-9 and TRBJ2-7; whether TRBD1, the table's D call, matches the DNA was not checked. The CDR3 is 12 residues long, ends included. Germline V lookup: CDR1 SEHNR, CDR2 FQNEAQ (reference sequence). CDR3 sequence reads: CASSLLVSRGPH.

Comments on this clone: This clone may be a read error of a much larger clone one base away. CDR3 nucleotide sequence: TGTGCCAGCAGCTTAGGGGACTCTGGAAACACCACATATTTT. It codes for CASSLGDSGNTTYF. The chain uses TRBV5-6 and TRBJ1-3, with a weak D call TRBD1 (5 bases). The V gene's germline CDR1 is SGHDT and CDR2 YYEEEE. CDR3 size: 14 residues.

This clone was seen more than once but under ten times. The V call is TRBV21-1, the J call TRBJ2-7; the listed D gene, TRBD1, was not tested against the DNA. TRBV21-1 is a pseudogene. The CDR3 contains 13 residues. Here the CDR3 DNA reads TGTGCCAGCAGCAAAGTGACAGACTACGAGCAGTACTTC. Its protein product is CASSKVTDYEQYF.

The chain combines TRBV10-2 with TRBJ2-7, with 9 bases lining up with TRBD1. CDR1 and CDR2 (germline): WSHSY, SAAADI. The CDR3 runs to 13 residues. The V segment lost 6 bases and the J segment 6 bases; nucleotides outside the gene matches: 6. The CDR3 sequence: CASRSTGGSEQYF. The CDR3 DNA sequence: TGCGCCAGCAGATCGACAGGGGGATCCGAGCAGTACTTC.

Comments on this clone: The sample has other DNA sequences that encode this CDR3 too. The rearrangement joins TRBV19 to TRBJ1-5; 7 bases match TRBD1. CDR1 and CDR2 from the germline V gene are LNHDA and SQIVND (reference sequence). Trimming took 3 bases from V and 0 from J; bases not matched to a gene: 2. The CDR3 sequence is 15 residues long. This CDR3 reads CASSIGTVSNQPQHF. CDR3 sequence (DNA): TGTGCCAGTAGTATCGGGACAGTTAGCAATCAGCCCCAGCATTTT.

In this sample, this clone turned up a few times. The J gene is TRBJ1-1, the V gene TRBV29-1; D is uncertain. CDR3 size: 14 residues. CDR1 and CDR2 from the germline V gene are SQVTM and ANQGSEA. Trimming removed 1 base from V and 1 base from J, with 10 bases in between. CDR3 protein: CSVEGWGSNTEAFF. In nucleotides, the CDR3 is TGCAGCGTTGAAGGGTGGGGATCGAACACTGAAGCTTTCTTT. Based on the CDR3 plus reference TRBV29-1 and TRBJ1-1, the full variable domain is SAVISQKPSRDICQRGTSLTIQCQVDSQVTMMFWYRQQPGQSLTLIATANQGSEATYESGFVIDKFPISRPNLTFSTLTVSNMSPEDSSIYLCSVEGWGSNTEAFFGQGTRLTVV.

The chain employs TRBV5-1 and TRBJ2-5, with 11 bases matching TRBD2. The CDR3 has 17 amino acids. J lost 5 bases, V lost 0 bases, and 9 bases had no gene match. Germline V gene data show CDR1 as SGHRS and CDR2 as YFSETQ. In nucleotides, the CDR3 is TGCGCCAGCAGCTTGGTTCCTAGCGGGGGGCGAAGGGAGACCCAGTACTTC. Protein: CASSLVPSGGRRETQYF.

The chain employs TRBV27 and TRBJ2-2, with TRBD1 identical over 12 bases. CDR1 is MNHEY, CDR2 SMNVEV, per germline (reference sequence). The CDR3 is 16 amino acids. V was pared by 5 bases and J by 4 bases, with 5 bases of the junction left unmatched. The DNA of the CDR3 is TGTGCCAGCAGTCCCGGGACAGGGGGCATCACCGGGGAGCTGTTTTTT. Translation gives CASSPGTGGITGELFF.

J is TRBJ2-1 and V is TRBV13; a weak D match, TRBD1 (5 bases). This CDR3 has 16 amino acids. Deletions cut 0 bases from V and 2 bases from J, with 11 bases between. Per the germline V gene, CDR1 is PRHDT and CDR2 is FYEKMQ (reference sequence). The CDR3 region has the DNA TGTGCCAGCAGCTTAGGGGCAGGGAAGGCCTACAATGAGCAGTTCTTC. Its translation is CASSLGAGKAYNEQFF.

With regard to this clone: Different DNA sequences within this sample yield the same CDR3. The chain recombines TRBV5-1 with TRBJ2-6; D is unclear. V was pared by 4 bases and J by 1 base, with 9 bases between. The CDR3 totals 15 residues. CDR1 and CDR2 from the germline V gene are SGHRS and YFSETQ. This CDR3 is CASSPQESGANVLTF. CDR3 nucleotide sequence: TGCGCCAGCAGCCCCCAGGAGTCTGGGGCCAACGTCCTGACTTTC.

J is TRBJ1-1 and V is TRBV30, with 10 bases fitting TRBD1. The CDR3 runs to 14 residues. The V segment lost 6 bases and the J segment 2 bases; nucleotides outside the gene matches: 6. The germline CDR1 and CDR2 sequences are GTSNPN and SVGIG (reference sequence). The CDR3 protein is CACNRDRGNTEAFF. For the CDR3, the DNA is TGTGCCTGCAACCGGGACAGGGGAAACACTGAAGCTTTCTTT. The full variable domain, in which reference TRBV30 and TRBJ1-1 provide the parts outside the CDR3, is SQTIHQWPATLVQPVGSPLSLECTVEGTSNPNLYWYRQAAGRGLQLLFYSVGIGQISSEVPQNLSASRPQDRQFILSSKKLLLSDSGFYLCACNRDRGNTEAFFGQGTRLTVV.

Written as DNA, the CDR3 is TGTGCCAGCAAAAGGGAGAGCGGGGCCAATGAGCAGTTCTTC. Protein sequence: CASKRESGANEQFF. V gene TRBV6-1 combines with J gene TRBJ2-1; 7 bases line up with TRBD2. The germline CDR1 and CDR2 sequences are MNHNS and SASEGT. The CDR3 runs to 14 residues. Unmatched junction bases numbered 9, after V lost 7 bases and J lost 6 bases.

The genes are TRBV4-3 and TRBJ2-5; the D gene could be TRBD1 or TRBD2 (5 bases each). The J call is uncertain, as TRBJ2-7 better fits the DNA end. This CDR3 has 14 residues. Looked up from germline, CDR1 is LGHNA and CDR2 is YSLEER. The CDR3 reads CASSHGTGTYEQYF. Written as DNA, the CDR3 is TGCGCCAGCAGCCACGGGACGGGTACCTACGAGCAGTACTTC.

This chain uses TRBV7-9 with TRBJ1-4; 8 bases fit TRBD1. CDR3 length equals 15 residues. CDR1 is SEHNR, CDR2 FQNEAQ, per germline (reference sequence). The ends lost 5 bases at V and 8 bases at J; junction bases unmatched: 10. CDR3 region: CASSPNRGIREKLFF. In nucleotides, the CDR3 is TGTGCCAGCAGCCCTAACAGGGGGATCAGAGAAAAACTGTTTTTT.

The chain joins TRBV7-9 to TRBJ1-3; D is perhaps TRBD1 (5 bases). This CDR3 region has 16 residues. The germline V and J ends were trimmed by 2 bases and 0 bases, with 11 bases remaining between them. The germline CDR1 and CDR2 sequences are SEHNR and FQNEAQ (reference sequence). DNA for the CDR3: TGTGCCAGCAGCTTACGGGGCGGTTACTCTGGAAACACCATATATTTT. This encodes CASSLRGGYSGNTIYF.

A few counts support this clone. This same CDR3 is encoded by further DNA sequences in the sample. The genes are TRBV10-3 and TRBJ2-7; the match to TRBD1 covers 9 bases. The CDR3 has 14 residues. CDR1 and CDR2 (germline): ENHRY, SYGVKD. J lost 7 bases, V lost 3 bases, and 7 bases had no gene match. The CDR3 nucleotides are TGTGCCATCAGTGAAGGACAGGGGTTACGGGAGCAGTACTTC. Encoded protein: CAISEGQGLREQYF.

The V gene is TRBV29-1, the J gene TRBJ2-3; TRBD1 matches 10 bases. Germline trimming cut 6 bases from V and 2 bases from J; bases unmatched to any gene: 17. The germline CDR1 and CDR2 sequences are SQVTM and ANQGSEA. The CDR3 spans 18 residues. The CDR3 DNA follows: TGCAGCGTGCTAGTTATGGGACAGGGGAAACCTTACACAGATACGCAGTATTTT. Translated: CSVLVMGQGKPYTDTQYF.

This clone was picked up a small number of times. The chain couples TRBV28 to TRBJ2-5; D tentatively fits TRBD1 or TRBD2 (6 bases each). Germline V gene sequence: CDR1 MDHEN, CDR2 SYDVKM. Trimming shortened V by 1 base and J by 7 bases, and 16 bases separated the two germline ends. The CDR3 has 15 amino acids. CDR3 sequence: CASSLSGGVKGTQYF. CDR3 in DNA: TGTGCCAGCAGTTTATCCGGGGGCGTTAAGGGGACCCAGTACTTC.

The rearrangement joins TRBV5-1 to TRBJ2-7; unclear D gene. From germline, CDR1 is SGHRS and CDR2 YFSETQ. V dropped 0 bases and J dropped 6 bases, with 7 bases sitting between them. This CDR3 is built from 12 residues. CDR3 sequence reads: CASSLVAGEQYF. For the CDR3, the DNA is TGCGCCAGCAGCTTGGTGGCAGGCGAGCAGTACTTC.

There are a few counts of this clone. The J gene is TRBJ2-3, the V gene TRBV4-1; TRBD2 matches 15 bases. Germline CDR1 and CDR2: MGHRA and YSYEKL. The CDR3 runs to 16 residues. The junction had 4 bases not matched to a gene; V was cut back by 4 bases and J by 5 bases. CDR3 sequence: CASSLGTSGRRDTQYF. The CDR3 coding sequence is TGCGCCAGCAGCCTAGGGACTAGCGGGAGGAGAGATACGCAGTATTTT.

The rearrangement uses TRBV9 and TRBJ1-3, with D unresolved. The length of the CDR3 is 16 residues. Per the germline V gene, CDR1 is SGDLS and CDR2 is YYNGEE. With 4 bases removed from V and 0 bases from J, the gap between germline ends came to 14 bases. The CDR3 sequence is CASSPSIDRSGNTIYF. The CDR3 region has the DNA TGTGCCAGCAGCCCCTCCATTGACCGCTCTGGAAACACCATATATTTT.

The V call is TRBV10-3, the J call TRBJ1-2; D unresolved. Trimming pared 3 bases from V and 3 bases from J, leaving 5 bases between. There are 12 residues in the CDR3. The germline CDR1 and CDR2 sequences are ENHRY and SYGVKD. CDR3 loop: CAISEGYYGYTF. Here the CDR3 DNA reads TGTGCCATCAGTGAAGGTTACTATGGCTACACCTTC.

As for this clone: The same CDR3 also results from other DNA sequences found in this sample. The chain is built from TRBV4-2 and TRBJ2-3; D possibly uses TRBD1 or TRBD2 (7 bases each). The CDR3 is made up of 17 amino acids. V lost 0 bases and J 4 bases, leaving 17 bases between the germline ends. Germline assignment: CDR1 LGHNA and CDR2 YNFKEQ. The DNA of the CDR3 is TGTGCCAGCAGCCAAGATGGGGCAGGGGGAGGGGCAGATACGCAGTATTTT. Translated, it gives CASSQDGAGGGADTQYF.

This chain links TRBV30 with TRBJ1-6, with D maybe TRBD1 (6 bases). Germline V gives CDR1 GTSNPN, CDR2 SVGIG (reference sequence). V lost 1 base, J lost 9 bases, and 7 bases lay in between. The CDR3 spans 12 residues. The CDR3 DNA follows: TGTGCCTGGAGTGGGACAGCTTCACCCCTCCACTTT. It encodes CAWSGTASPLHF.

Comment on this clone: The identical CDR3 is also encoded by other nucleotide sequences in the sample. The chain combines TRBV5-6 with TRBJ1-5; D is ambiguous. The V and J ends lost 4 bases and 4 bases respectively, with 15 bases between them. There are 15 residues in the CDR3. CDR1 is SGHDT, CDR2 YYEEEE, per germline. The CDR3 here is CASSPGTALNQPQHF. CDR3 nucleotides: TGTGCCAGCAGCCCAGGAACCGCGCTAAATCAGCCCCAGCATTTT.

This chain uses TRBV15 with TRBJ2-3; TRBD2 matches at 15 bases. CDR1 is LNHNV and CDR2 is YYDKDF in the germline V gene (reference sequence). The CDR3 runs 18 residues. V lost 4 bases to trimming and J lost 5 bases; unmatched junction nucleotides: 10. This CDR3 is CATSTPGLAGGQEDTQYF. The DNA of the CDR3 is TGTGCCACCAGCACCCCGGGACTAGCGGGAGGACAGGAAGATACGCAGTATTTT.

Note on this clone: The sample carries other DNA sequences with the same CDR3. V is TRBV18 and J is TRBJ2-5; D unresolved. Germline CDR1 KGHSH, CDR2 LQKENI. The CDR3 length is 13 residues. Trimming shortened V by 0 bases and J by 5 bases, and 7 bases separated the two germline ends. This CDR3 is CASSPPSQETQYF. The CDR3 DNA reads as TGTGCCAGCTCACCACCGAGTCAGGAGACCCAGTACTTC. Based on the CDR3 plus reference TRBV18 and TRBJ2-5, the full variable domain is NAGVMQNPRHLVRRRGQEARLRCSPMKGHSHVYWYRQLPEEGLKFMVYLQKENIIDESGMPKERFSAEFPKEGPSILRIQQVVRGDSAAYFCASSPPSQETQYFGPGTRLLVL.